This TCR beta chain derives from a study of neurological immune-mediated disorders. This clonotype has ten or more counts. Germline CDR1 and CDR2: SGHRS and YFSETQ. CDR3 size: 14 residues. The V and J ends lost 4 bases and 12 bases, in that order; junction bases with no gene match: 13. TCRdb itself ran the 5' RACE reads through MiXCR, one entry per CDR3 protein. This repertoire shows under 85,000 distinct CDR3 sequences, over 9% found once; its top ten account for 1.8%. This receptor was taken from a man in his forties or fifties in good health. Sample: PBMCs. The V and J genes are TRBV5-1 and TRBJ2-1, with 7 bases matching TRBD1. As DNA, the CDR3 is TGCGCCAGCAGCAGGGGGACAGAGTCTCAGGGGCAGTTCTTC. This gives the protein CASSRGTESQGQFF.